These 27 T cell receptor beta chains were sequenced from one sample in a study of blood T cell repertoires in COVID-19. The table came from immunoSEQ multiplex PCR; TCRdb's copy has only in-frame clones and leaves some out. The sample lists roughly 70,000 clones; about nine tenths were seen once. Sequencing was carried out using peripheral blood. The receptor set was obtained from a man aged 45 to 65 with active COVID-19.

This clone was observed a single time. The chain links TRBV7-3 to TRBJ2-1; D is perhaps TRBD2 (5 bases). The CDR3 has 14 amino acids. Germline loops: CDR1 SGHTA, CDR2 FQGTGA. Trimming cost V 1 base and J 6 bases, with 10 bases left between them. CDR3 in amino acids: CASSLNSAGNEQFF. The CDR3 coding sequence is TGTGCCAGCAGCTTAAATAGCGCGGGCAATGAGCAGTTCTTC.

V and J are TRBV2 and TRBJ2-6; possibly TRBD1 for D (6 bases). This CDR3 contains 14 residues. The V end was cut by 9 bases, the J end by 6 bases, with 15 bases between. From germline, CDR1 is SNHLY and CDR2 FYNNEI. DNA for the CDR3: TGTGCCAGTGAACAGGGCTACGAGGCCAACGTCCTGACTTTC. Translating it yields CASEQGYEANVLTF.

The chain carries TRBV2 and TRBJ2-3; 9 positions match TRBD2. V was pared by 5 bases and J by 4 bases, with 13 bases of the junction left unmatched. CDR3 length: 17 residues. Germline-derived CDR1 and CDR2 are SNHLY and FYNNEI. The CDR3 DNA is TGTGCCAGCAGTCCCTCCTTACAGGGCGGGGGGGCAGATACGCAGTATTTT. Translating gives CASSPSLQGGGADTQYF.

The chain employs TRBV6-4 and TRBJ1-2, with 7 nucleotides matching TRBD1. The trim removed 6 bases at V and 4 bases at J, leaving 11 bases unmatched. Germline CDR1 reads MRHNA; CDR2 reads SNTAGT. The CDR3 length is 15 residues. The CDR3: CASSRFFDRAYGYTF. CDR3 bases: TGTGCCAGCAGCCGCTTTTTCGACAGGGCCTATGGCTACACCTTC.

J is TRBJ2-1 and V is TRBV6-5, with D possibly matching TRBD2 (6 bases). CDR3 size: 15 residues. Trimming took 7 bases from V and 7 from J, leaving 20 bases between them. Germline V gene lookup returns CDR1 MNHEY and CDR2 SVGAGI. The CDR3 DNA follows: TGTGCCAGCACTCCTCCGGGGACTGGGGGGAATGAGCAGTTCTTC. It codes for CASTPPGTGGNEQFF.

Concerning this clone itself: Within the sample, other DNA sequences also encode this same CDR3. J is TRBJ2-2 and V is TRBV6-2 or TRBV6-3; possible D gene TRBD1, 5 bases. The CDR3 runs 14 residues. Germline V CDR1 and CDR2: MNHEY, SVGEGT. The V end lost 4 bases, the J end lost 2 bases, and 8 bases lay between the germline ends. CDR3 sequence (DNA): TGTGCCAGCAGTTCAGGGCGAAACACCGGGGAGCTGTTTTTT. This gives the protein CASSSGRNTGELFF.

The chain couples TRBV10-1 to TRBJ1-4; possibly TRBD1 for D (6 bases). V was cut by 5 bases and J by 0 bases, with 16 bases left in between. The germline V gene encodes CDR1 WNHNN and CDR2 SYGVQD (reference sequence). The CDR3 has 17 residues. The CDR3 here is CASSLLTGPATNEKLFF. CDR3 coding DNA: TGCGCCAGCAGTCTCCTCACAGGGCCCGCAACTAATGAAAAACTGTTTTTT.

This clone was detected a few times. The J gene is TRBJ2-2, the V gene TRBV7-3, with D uncertain. CDR1 SGHTA and CDR2 FQGTGA come from the germline V gene. The CDR3 extends over 12 amino acids. Trimming removed 3 bases at V and 6 bases at J, with 5 bases between. Here the CDR3 DNA reads TGTGCCAGCAGCTTTAGCCCCGGGGAGCTGTTTTTT. It translates to CASSFSPGELFF.

The rearrangement joins TRBV12-3 or TRBV12-4 to TRBJ2-3, with D tentatively TRBD1 (6 bases). CDR3 length equals 12 residues. V lost 5 bases and J lost 6, with 9 bases in between. The CDR3 is CASSPQGDTQYF. The CDR3 DNA reads TGTGCCAGCAGTCCGCAGGGGGATACGCAGTATTTT.

This chain connects TRBV6-5 to TRBJ2-2; D may be TRBD2 (5 bases). Germline CDR1 reads MNHEY; CDR2 reads SVGAGI. The CDR3 totals 15 residues. Trimming stripped 7 bases from V and 7 bases from J, with 19 bases between. The CDR3 coding sequence is TGTGCCAGCAAAATGGACTCCCGGCAAGGCGGGGAGCTGTTTTTT. Protein: CASKMDSRQGGELFF.

V and J are TRBV7-2 and TRBJ2-3, with D hard to call. Trimming took off 3 bases at V and 4 bases at J, with 11 bases between the two ends. Germline V gene sequence: CDR1 SGHTA, CDR2 FQGNSA. The CDR3 contains 14 residues. This CDR3 reads CASSFSLAADTQYF. The CDR3 coding sequence is TGTGCCAGCAGCTTCTCCCTGGCGGCAGATACGCAGTATTTT.

The genes are TRBV2 and TRBJ2-1, with 11 bases identical to TRBD2. The junction had 5 bases not matched to a gene; V was cut back by 6 bases and J by 4 bases. The CDR3 has 15 residues. Germline V lookup: CDR1 SNHLY, CDR2 FYNNEI. The CDR3 loop is CASSELAGEYNEQFF. The CDR3 region has the DNA TGTGCCAGCAGCGAACTAGCGGGAGAGTACAATGAGCAGTTCTTC.

The rearrangement joins TRBV9 to TRBJ2-3, with 11 bases aligning to TRBD2. CDR3 length equals 16 residues. J was trimmed by 4 bases and V by 3 bases; bases with no gene match: 7. Germline V CDR1 and CDR2: SGDLS, YYNGEE. CDR3 protein: CASSAGDSGGADTQYF. In nucleotides, the CDR3 is TGTGCCAGCAGCGCAGGTGATAGCGGGGGGGCAGATACGCAGTATTTT.

This rearrangement joins TRBV29-1 to TRBJ2-2; D is possibly TRBD1 (5 bases). Trimming shortened V by 4 bases and J by 5 bases, and 17 bases separated the two germline ends. This CDR3 has 15 amino acids. Germline loops: CDR1 SQVTM, CDR2 ANQGSEA. The CDR3 region has the DNA TGCAGCGTTGGCACGGCAGGGCAAGGGACCGGGGAGCTGTTTTTT. Translating it yields CSVGTAGQGTGELFF.

The chain links TRBV6-1 to TRBJ1-5; a weak D match, TRBD1 (6 bases). Germline V gene lookup returns CDR1 MNHNS and CDR2 SASEGT. There are 14 residues in the CDR3. V was trimmed by 3 bases and J by 5 bases, leaving 11 bases between them. CDR3 loop: CASSEGADHQPQHF. DNA of the CDR3: TGTGCCAGCAGTGAGGGGGCCGATCATCAGCCCCAGCATTTT.

This chain joins TRBV19 and TRBJ2-5; TRBD2 matches 9 bases. Germline CDR1 reads LNHDA; CDR2 reads SQIVND (reference sequence). The CDR3 spans 14 residues. V was pared by 5 bases and J by 4 bases, with 5 bases of the junction left unmatched. The CDR3 bases are TGTGCCAGTAGTTTCTTAGCGGGGGCAGAGACCCAGTACTTC. Its protein is CASSFLAGAETQYF.

This clone ranks as medium-sized. V usage is TRBV3-1 (or the pseudogene TRBV3-2) and J usage is TRBJ2-7; TRBD1 aligns across 8 bases. CDR3 length: 14 amino acids. Germline CDR1 is LGHDT and CDR2 is YNNKEL (reference sequence). V shed 3 bases and J 6 bases; nucleotides not matched to a gene: 7. CDR3: CASSHLDRGGEQYF. The CDR3, as DNA: TGTGCCAGCAGCCACCTCGACAGGGGAGGCGAGCAGTACTTC.

The gene calls are TRBV27 and TRBJ1-6; D unresolved. The V gene's germline CDR1 is MNHEY and CDR2 SMNVEV (reference sequence). The ends were cut back, 3 bases at V and 4 bases at J, with 7 bases in the middle. The CDR3 has 14 amino acids. The CDR3 region is CASSLSYYNSPLHF. The CDR3 DNA follows: TGTGCCAGCAGTTTGAGCTATTATAATTCACCCCTCCACTTT.

This chain links TRBV28 with TRBJ2-7, with D perhaps TRBD1 (6 bases). With 0 bases removed from V and 4 bases from J, the gap between germline ends came to 13 bases. CDR1 is MDHEN, CDR2 SYDVKM, per germline. The CDR3 runs 15 residues. CDR3 coding DNA: TGTGCCAGCAGTTTATGGGGGGACACTCGATACGAGCAGTACTTC. Its translation: CASSLWGDTRYEQYF.

The chain is built from TRBV5-3 and TRBJ1-2; D not resolved. TRBV5-3 is an ORF, and what it does is uncertain. This CDR3 has 13 residues. Between the trimmed V and J ends, which lost 4 bases and 1 base, there was a span of 8 bases. The CDR3: CARSGGVNYGYTF. CDR3 nucleotide sequence: TGTGCCAGAAGCGGAGGAGTTAACTATGGCTACACCTTC.

The sample holds one count of this clone. This CDR3 reads CASSPPRGFHEQYF. In nucleotides, the CDR3 is TGTGCCAGCTCACCACCGCGAGGGTTCCACGAGCAGTACTTC. The rearrangement uses TRBV18 and TRBJ2-7, with a possible D match to TRBD2 (5 bases). The V gene lost 0 bases and the J gene lost 5 bases, with 11 bases spanning the gap. The V gene's germline CDR1 is KGHSH and CDR2 LQKENI. The CDR3 loop spans 14 amino acids. Looking up the rest from reference TRBV18 and TRBJ2-7 gives the full variable domain: NAGVMQNPRHLVRRRGQEARLRCSPMKGHSHVYWYRQLPEEGLKFMVYLQKENIIDESGMPKERFSAEFPKEGPSILRIQQVVRGDSAAYFCASSPPRGFHEQYFGPGTRLTVT.

The gene calls are TRBV2 and TRBJ2-1; 8 nucleotides agree with TRBD2. The CDR3 is 15 amino acids. Trimming cost V 4 bases and J 5 bases; bases outside gene matches: 7. Per the germline V gene, CDR1 is SNHLY and CDR2 is FYNNEI. This chain's CDR3 is CASSAQILADNEQFF. CDR3 nucleotides: TGTGCCAGCAGTGCGCAAATACTAGCGGACAATGAGCAGTTCTTC. Full variable domain (rest looked up from reference TRBV2 and TRBJ2-1): EPEVTQTPSHQVTQMGQEVILRCVPISNHLYFYWYRQILGQKVEFLVSFYNNEISEKSEIFDDQFSVERPDGSNFTLKIRSTKLEDSAMYFCASSAQILADNEQFFGPGTRLTVL.

The CDR3 loop reads CASSIQGWETQYF. The CDR3 DNA reads TGTGCCAGTAGTATTCAGGGATGGGAGACCCAGTACTTC. The chain couples TRBV19 to TRBJ2-5; D may be TRBD1 (5 bases). The CDR3 loop spans 13 amino acids. The ends were cut back, 3 bases at V and 5 bases at J, with 10 bases in the middle. The germline CDR1 and CDR2 sequences are LNHDA and SQIVND (reference sequence).

The chain carries TRBV7-8 and TRBJ1-2; 7 nucleotides agree with TRBD1. Germline assignment: CDR1 SGHVS and CDR2 FQNEAQ. Losses at the gene ends were 3 bases for V and 8 bases for J; bases not matched to a gene: 9. There are 14 residues in the CDR3. CDR3 sequence: CASSLLTTGLGYTF. The CDR3 DNA is TGTGCCAGCAGCTTGCTCACGACAGGGCTCGGCTACACCTTC.

This clone was found a few times. This chain joins TRBV11-3 and TRBJ1-1, with D perhaps matching TRBD1 (6 bases). Trimming removed 3 bases from V and 5 bases from J, with 13 bases in between. The CDR3 loop spans 14 amino acids. Germline CDR1 is SGHNT and CDR2 is YENEEA. As DNA, the CDR3 is TGTGCCAGCAGCTTCGCAGGGGTTTCGACTGAAGCTTTCTTT. Encoded protein: CASSFAGVSTEAFF. Filled out from reference TRBV11-3 and TRBJ1-1, the complete variable domain reads EAGVVQSPRYKIIEKKQPVAFWCNPISGHNTLYWYLQNLGQGPELLIRYENEEAVDDSQLPKDRFSAERLKGVDSTLKIQPAELGDSAVYLCASSFAGVSTEAFFGQGTRLTVV.

This clone came up a few times. The rearrangement links TRBV12-3 or TRBV12-4 to TRBJ2-5, with no clear D. Trimming shortened V by 7 bases and J by 3 bases, and 12 bases separated the two germline ends. The CDR3 is 13 residues long. Written as DNA, the CDR3 is TGTGCCAGCATTCTTGGTGTAGAAGAGACCCAGTACTTC. Translated, it gives CASILGVEETQYF.

DNA for the CDR3: TGTGCCAGCAGCTTGGGTGGCGGGGCGGCAGATACGCAGTATTTT. Amino acids: CASSLGGGAADTQYF. The chain uses TRBV5-4 and TRBJ2-3, with TRBD2 as a possible D gene (6 bases). Per germline, CDR1 SGHNT and CDR2 YYREEE (reference sequence). This CDR3 comprises 15 residues. V was shortened by 0 bases and J by 4 bases, with 12 bases between the two germline ends. Variable domain in full (rest from reference TRBV5-4 and TRBJ2-3): ETGVTQSPTHLIKTRGQQVTLRCSSQSGHNTVSWYQQALGQGPQFIFQYYREEENGRGNFPPRFSGLQFPNYSSELNVNALELDDSALYLCASSLGGGAADTQYFGPGTRLTVL.